This TCR beta chain was sequenced for a study of identical twins (dated by TCRdb to about 2016). Context from the whole study: To test whether fetal clonotypes persist, the study used deep sequencing on TCR alpha and beta repertoires from monozygotic twins, unrelated adults of various ages, and cord blood. To rule out contamination, the twin experiments were replicated at different times with different library preparation protocols.

There are many counts of this clonotype. Its antigen has not been determined. It has no much larger one-base neighbor in the sample; base qualities were not kept. Paper-wide results and their limitations: In monozygotic twins, out-of-frame TCR alpha sharing was systematically underestimated by recombination models, although the models agreed with sharing between unrelated individuals. Excess twin sharing in beta out-of-frame sequences was weaker because fewer shared sequences lowered the signal-to-noise ratio. Conclusions relied on cross-sectional statistical analysis, since the same donors could not be followed over many years. Fewer insertions were carried by abundant cord blood beta clonotypes; a weaker similar trend was observed in young adult naive repertoires, while no such trend was observed in memory repertoires. Zero-insertion analyses could be partly confounded by invariant T cells such as MAIT and iNKT, although diverse VJ usage argued against such confounding for most clonotypes. Out-of-frame TCR alpha sequences shared between twins showed an excess of low generation-probability sequences compared with coincidental sharing between unrelated individuals.

Only healthy Caucasian donors were included. Three pairs of female monozygotic twins, all aged roughly 18 to 29 years, were included in the twin cohort. Using Miltenyi CD45RO+ enrichment and human naive T-cell isolation kits, memory (CD45RO+) and naive T cells were isolated from PBMC. The library came from 5' RACE. The sample was run on an Illumina HiSeq 2000. Template switching added a universal primer binding site, and the final cDNA carried a unique molecular identifier that allowed TCR cDNA molecules to be counted accurately. Specific primers in the conserved constant-segment region were used to synthesize first-strand cDNA for the TCR alpha and beta chains. To control for contamination, each cDNA library was double barcoded with a SMART-Mk sample barcode plus Illumina barcodes. TruSeq adapter sequences, together with Illumina sample barcodes, were added in two successive PCR steps. TCR alpha and beta cDNA libraries were sequenced on the Illumina HiSeq platform with custom primers. The original methods were these. MiGEC processed the raw reads to extract unique molecular identifiers, while MiXCR was used to determine the CDR3 positions. For each individual, recombination models were inferred using an EM algorithm with the repgenHMM and IGoR tools. Shared clonotypes were analyzed with the tcR package in R, and sharing was normalized by the product of cloneset sizes. Out-of-frame nonproductive sequences were analyzed to study raw recombination free of thymic and clonal selection effects. TCRdb reprocessing: public reads trimmed at Q25 with fastp, clones called with MiXCR, in-frame beta chains kept. Here each entry gathers all rows of one CDR3 protein and keeps the most common genes and DNA. The V and J calls reflect TCRdb's pipeline rather than the authors' work. A total of about 240,000 distinct CDR3 sequences appear in this sample, roughly 13% of them only once. The ten largest clones represent 4% to 5% of the sample.

Including the terminal cysteine and phenylalanine, the CDR3 comprises 12 residues. The entry retains the CDR3 DNA only, 36 bases that are in frame from base 1. V and J lose 7 bases and 10 bases, and a span of 15 bases separates them. These records were also assigned to another study, of yellow fever vaccine responses in identical twins. The second paper states: According to the authors, in identical twins the way T cells responded to vaccination appeared partly convergent and partly personalized. In identical twins, the study followed T cell clones that responded to the vaccine with precision.

Sequenced input: memory (CD45RO+) T cells sorted from blood. Sample cell subset or site, as interpreted from the label and publication: CD45RO+ enriched T cells. The V and J genes are TRBV12-3 or TRBV12-4 and TRBJ2-3; TRBD2 is a weak D gene call, 5 bases matching. The source is a woman younger than 30 in good health. For the CDR3, the sequence is CASTTKGSAQYF. The nucleotide sequence is TGTGCCAGCACTACCAAAGGGAGTGCGCAGTATTTT.